Here is one TCR beta chain with its context. These data belong to a study of T cell changes during pregnancy in multiple sclerosis. The CDR3 has 16 amino acids. The germline gives CDR1 MNHEY, CDR2 SMNVEV (reference sequence). The trim removed 6 bases at V and 5 bases at J, leaving 14 bases unmatched. Sequenced by immunoSEQ multiplex PCR; TCRdb stores in-frame clones only, minus some. The table has about 110,000 clones, 90% to 95% seen once. The chain carries TRBV27 and TRBJ1-1; 8 nucleotides agree with TRBD1. The source is a female donor with multiple sclerosis, enrolled in a pregnancy study. The sample here was peripheral blood, taken after pregnancy. The CDR3 DNA follows: TGTGCCAGCAGCCGCGGCTTGGACAGGGATGGAACTGAAGCTTTCTTT. Its translation is CASSRGLDRDGTEAFF.